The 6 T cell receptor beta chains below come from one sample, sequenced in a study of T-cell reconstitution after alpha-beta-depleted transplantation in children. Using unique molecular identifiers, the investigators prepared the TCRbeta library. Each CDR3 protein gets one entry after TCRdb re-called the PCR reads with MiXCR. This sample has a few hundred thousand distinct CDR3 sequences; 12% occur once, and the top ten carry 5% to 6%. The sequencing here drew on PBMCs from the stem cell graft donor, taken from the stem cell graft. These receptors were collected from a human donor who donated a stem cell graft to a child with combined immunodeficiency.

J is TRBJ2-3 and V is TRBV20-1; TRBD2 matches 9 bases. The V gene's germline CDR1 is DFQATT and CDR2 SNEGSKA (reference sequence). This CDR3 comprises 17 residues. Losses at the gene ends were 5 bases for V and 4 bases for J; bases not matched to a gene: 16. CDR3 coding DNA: TGCAGTGCTCCATTACTTCTAGCGGGGTCGGGGGCAGATACGCAGTATTTT. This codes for CSAPLLLAGSGADTQYF.

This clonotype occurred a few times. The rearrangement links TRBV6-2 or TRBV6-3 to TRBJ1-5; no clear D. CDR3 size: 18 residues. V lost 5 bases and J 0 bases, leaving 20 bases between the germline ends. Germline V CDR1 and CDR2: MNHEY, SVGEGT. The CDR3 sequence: CASSRTSAWAYSNQPQHF. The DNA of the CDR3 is TGTGCCAGCAGTCGGACCTCAGCTTGGGCTTATAGCAATCAGCCCCAGCATTTT.

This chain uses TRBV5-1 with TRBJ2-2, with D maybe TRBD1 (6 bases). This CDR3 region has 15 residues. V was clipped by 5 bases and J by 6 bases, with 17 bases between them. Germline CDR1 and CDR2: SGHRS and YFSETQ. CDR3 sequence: CASRRRQDGSGELFF. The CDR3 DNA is TGCGCCAGCAGAAGGCGACAGGACGGGTCCGGGGAGCTGTTTTTT.

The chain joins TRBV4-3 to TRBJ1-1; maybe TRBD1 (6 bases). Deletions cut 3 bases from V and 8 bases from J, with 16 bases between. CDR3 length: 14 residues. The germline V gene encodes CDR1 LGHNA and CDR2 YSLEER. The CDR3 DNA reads TGCGCCAGCAGCCATTCAGGGGATAGGGCGGAAGCTTTCTTT. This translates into CASSHSGDRAEAFF.

In nucleotides, the CDR3 is TGTGCCAGCACCCTCACCCAGGGGTTCAGATCCTACAATGAGCAGTTCTTC. It yields the protein CASTLTQGFRSYNEQFF. The chain employs TRBV12-3 or TRBV12-4 and TRBJ2-1, with a weak D call TRBD1 (6 bases). With 7 bases removed from V and 1 base from J, the gap between germline ends came to 20 bases. The CDR3 consists of 17 residues.

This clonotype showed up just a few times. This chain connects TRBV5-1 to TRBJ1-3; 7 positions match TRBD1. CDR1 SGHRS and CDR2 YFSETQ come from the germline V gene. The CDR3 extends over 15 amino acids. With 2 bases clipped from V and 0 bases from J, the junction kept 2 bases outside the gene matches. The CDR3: CASSLQGISGNTIYF. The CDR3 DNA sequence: TGCGCCAGCAGCTTACAGGGGATCTCTGGAAACACCATATATTTT.